The 29 T cell receptor beta chains below all came from one sample that was sequenced in a study of blood T cell repertoires in COVID-19. Sequencing used immunoSEQ multiplex PCR; TCRdb keeps in-frame clones, though not all of them. Of about 230,000 clones listed, approximately 89% are singletons. Sample: PBMCs or T cells enriched from blood (not recorded which). The receptors come from a woman in her 40s with acute COVID-19.

V gene TRBV6-6 combines with J gene TRBJ1-5, with 12 positions matching TRBD1. The CDR3 is 13 residues long. V lost 6 bases and J lost 7; bases outside the gene matches: 1. Germline CDR1 and CDR2: MNHNY and SVGAGI (reference sequence). CDR3 protein: CASRGQGAQPQHF. DNA of the CDR3: TGTGCCAGCAGGGGACAGGGGGCCCAGCCCCAGCATTTT.

This clone was detected only once. The CDR3 region is CASSFRGLAGTDTQYF. The DNA of the CDR3 is TGTGCCAGCAGCTTTAGGGGACTAGCGGGCACAGATACGCAGTATTTT. The V and J genes are TRBV5-5 and TRBJ2-3; 11 positions agree with TRBD2. This CDR3 is built from 16 residues. V lost 2 bases to trimming and J lost 1 base; unmatched junction nucleotides: 3. Germline assignment: CDR1 SGHKS and CDR2 YYEKEE (reference sequence).

CDR3 bases: TGCGCCAGCAGACGGGACAGGGACACTGAAGCTTTCTTT. Its translation is CASRRDRDTEAFF. The genes are TRBV5-1 and TRBJ1-1; 9 nucleotides match TRBD1. In germline, CDR1 is SGHRS, CDR2 YFSETQ. Losses at the gene ends were 5 bases for V and 3 bases for J; bases not matched to a gene: 2. The length of the CDR3 is 13 residues.

This clone has only one observation. The chain uses TRBV30 and TRBJ2-5; weak D call: TRBD2 (7 bases). This CDR3 region has 14 residues. Between the trimmed V and J ends, which lost 0 bases and 5 bases, there was a span of 13 bases. The germline V gene encodes CDR1 GTSNPN and CDR2 SVGIG (reference sequence). The CDR3 DNA follows: TGTGCCTGGAGTGTGGGGGGGGCCCCGGAGACCCAGTACTTC. Protein sequence: CAWSVGGAPETQYF.

The J gene is TRBJ1-4, the V gene TRBV30, with D possibly matching TRBD1 (6 bases). CDR1 GTSNPN and CDR2 SVGIG come from the germline V gene (reference sequence). Trimming pared 5 bases from V and 4 bases from J, leaving 11 bases between. This CDR3 has 13 amino acids. CDR3 in DNA: TGTGCCTGGTCAACAGGGATTAATGAAAAACTGTTTTTT. This translates into CAWSTGINEKLFF.

This chain links TRBV5-1 with TRBJ1-6; TRBD1 is a possible D gene (6 bases). The ends were cut back, 2 bases at V and 7 bases at J, with 13 bases in the middle. The germline CDR1 and CDR2 sequences are SGHRS and YFSETQ. This CDR3 spans 15 amino acids. The CDR3 DNA reads as TGCGCCAGCAGCTTCGGCCAGGGGATAAATTCACCCCTCCACTTT. Translating gives CASSFGQGINSPLHF.

The chain employs TRBV27 and TRBJ1-3; no clear D gene. CDR1 and CDR2 (germline): MNHEY, SMNVEV (reference sequence). Trimming cost V 5 bases and J 0 bases, with 11 bases left between them. This CDR3 is built from 15 residues. CDR3 sequence: CASSPSWLSGNTIYF. The CDR3 DNA is TGTGCCAGCAGTCCTTCATGGCTCTCTGGAAACACCATATATTTT.

The gene calls are TRBV5-4 and TRBJ1-6; D is unresolved. CDR1 is SGHNT, CDR2 YYREEE, per germline (reference sequence). The CDR3 totals 15 residues. The V end lost 2 bases, the J end lost 10 bases, and 16 bases lay between the germline ends. DNA of the CDR3: TGTGCCAGCAGCTTTCAGGAGGGAGTCGTGTCACCCCTCCACTTT. It translates to CASSFQEGVVSPLHF.

This clone came up once. The V and J genes are TRBV7-2 and TRBJ1-3; perhaps TRBD1 as D (5 bases). Germline V lookup: CDR1 SGHTA, CDR2 FQGNSA. CDR3 size: 17 residues. V lost 1 base, J lost 2 bases, and 15 bases lay in between. CDR3 nucleotide sequence: TGTGCCAGCAGCTTAGTTTCTGGCCGGGGGACTGGAAACACCATATATTTT. Its translation: CASSLVSGRGTGNTIYF.

This clone was counted a single time. The chain links TRBV7-2 to TRBJ2-1, with D tentatively TRBD2 (6 bases). In germline, CDR1 is SGHTA, CDR2 FQGNSA. V lost 0 bases to trimming and J lost 4 bases, with 10 bases between them. The CDR3 has 15 amino acids. CDR3 amino acids: CASSLAGGTYNEQFF. The CDR3 DNA follows: TGTGCCAGCAGCTTAGCGGGAGGTACGTACAATGAGCAGTTCTTC.

V usage is TRBV5-1 and J usage is TRBJ2-5; D possibly corresponds to TRBD1 (6 bases). Trimming removed 3 bases from V and 1 base from J, with 10 bases in between. Germline CDR1 is SGHRS and CDR2 is YFSETQ. The CDR3 has 14 residues. CDR3 protein: CASSWGQLQETQYF. The CDR3 DNA is TGCGCCAGCAGCTGGGGACAACTCCAAGAGACCCAGTACTTC.

The chain carries TRBV2 and TRBJ1-4, with 7 positions matching TRBD1. V lost 6 bases and J lost 2; bases outside the gene matches: 3. The CDR3 totals 14 residues. Germline lookup yields CDR1 SNHLY and CDR2 FYNNEI. The CDR3 here is CASRRQGTNEKLFF. For the CDR3, the DNA is TGTGCCAGCAGACGACAGGGTACTAATGAAAAACTGTTTTTT.

The gene calls are TRBV27 and TRBJ2-2; 9 bases line up with TRBD1. This CDR3 region has 16 residues. The trim removed 2 bases at V and 3 bases at J, leaving 4 bases unmatched. Germline-derived CDR1 and CDR2 are MNHEY and SMNVEV (reference sequence). The chain's CDR3 is CASSLVGQGDTGELFF. DNA for the CDR3: TGTGCCAGCAGTTTAGTGGGACAGGGAGACACCGGGGAGCTGTTTTTT.

The CDR3 region has the DNA TGTGCCAGCAGTGAAGTAGGACTGAGCACAGATACGCAGTATTTT. Translated, it gives CASSEVGLSTDTQYF. The rearrangement joins TRBV2 to TRBJ2-3, with D possibly being TRBD2 (5 bases). V was clipped by 1 base and J by 0 bases, with 8 bases between them. CDR3 size: 15 residues. The germline CDR1 and CDR2 sequences are SNHLY and FYNNEI.

The rearrangement joins TRBV7-2 to TRBJ1-4, with D possibly matching TRBD1 (5 bases). Germline assignment: CDR1 SGHTA and CDR2 FQGNSA. Trimming cost V 2 bases and J 2 bases, with 6 bases left between them. The CDR3 is 14 amino acids. CDR3 loop: CASSLKGTNEKLFF. The CDR3 nucleotides are TGTGCCAGCAGCTTAAAGGGGACTAATGAAAAACTGTTTTTT.

This chain connects TRBV7-9 to TRBJ1-1; D is possibly TRBD1 (6 bases). Trimming pared 1 base from V and 8 bases from J, leaving 11 bases between. This CDR3 spans 13 amino acids. From germline, CDR1 is SEHNR and CDR2 FQNEAQ (reference sequence). Here the CDR3 reads CASSLGWGGEAFF. The CDR3 coding sequence is TGTGCCAGCAGCTTAGGTTGGGGGGGCGAAGCTTTCTTT.

The chain links TRBV3-1 (or the pseudogene TRBV3-2) to TRBJ2-7; TRBD1 might be the D (5 bases). V was trimmed by 0 bases and J by 5 bases, leaving 14 bases between them. Germline-derived CDR1 and CDR2 are LGHDT and YNNKEL (reference sequence). The CDR3 spans 15 residues. As DNA, the CDR3 is TGTGCCAGCAGCCAAGATCAGGGCTGGGGCAACGAGCAGTACGTC. Translating gives CASSQDQGWGNEQYV.

V and J are TRBV7-7 and TRBJ2-3, with 8 bases aligning to TRBD1. The CDR3 length is 13 residues. Trimming at V came to 3 bases and at J to 11 bases, leaving 7 bases not matched to a gene. Germline assignment: CDR1 SSHAT and CDR2 FNYEAQ (reference sequence). CDR3 bases: TGTGCCAGCAGCTTTGACAGGGGACAGTTGCAGTATTTT. This encodes CASSFDRGQLQYF.

V is TRBV9 and J is TRBJ1-2, with 7 bases matching TRBD1. V was clipped by 0 bases and J by 8 bases; unmatched bases: 7. CDR1 is SGDLS and CDR2 is YYNGEE in the germline V gene. This CDR3 has 14 amino acids. For the CDR3, the DNA is TGTGCCAGCAGCGTAGGGGTGACAGGGACCGGCTACACCTTC. Translated: CASSVGVTGTGYTF.

This chain uses TRBV11-2 with TRBJ2-1; 10 bases are shared with TRBD2. In germline, CDR1 is SGHAT, CDR2 FQNNGV. V gave up 1 base and J gave up 7 bases; unmatched junction bases: 4. CDR3 length: 15 residues. The CDR3 spells CASSLGTSGLNEQFF. The CDR3 nucleotides are TGTGCCAGCAGCTTAGGGACTAGCGGCCTAAATGAGCAGTTCTTC.

V and J are TRBV30 and TRBJ1-2; D remains unclear. The V end lost 4 bases, the J end lost 0 bases, and 6 bases lay between the germline ends. Germline values: CDR1 GTSNPN, CDR2 SVGIG (reference sequence). The CDR3 contains 12 residues. The CDR3 loop is CAWTDTNYGYTF. DNA for the CDR3: TGTGCCTGGACCGACACTAACTATGGCTACACCTTC.

The V gene is TRBV9, the J gene TRBJ2-3; 8 nucleotides match TRBD1. J gave up 5 bases and V 6 bases, and 11 bases lay outside the gene matches. Germline CDR1 reads SGDLS; CDR2 reads YYNGEE. There are 15 residues in the CDR3. DNA for the CDR3: TGTGCCAGCACCGGCGGCAGGGGGCTCGGAGATACGCAGTATTTT. Translation: CASTGGRGLGDTQYF.

The chain has TRBV7-2 and TRBJ1-6, with D tentatively TRBD1 (5 bases). Trimming left V 8 bases short and J 6 bases short, with 17 bases between. The germline CDR1 and CDR2 sequences are SGHTA and FQGNSA. There are 15 residues in the CDR3. The CDR3 DNA follows: TGTGCCAGCGCACGGGACGGAGGGAGTAATTCACCCCTCCACTTT. Translated, it gives CASARDGGSNSPLHF. Full variable domain (remainder filled in from reference TRBV7-2 and TRBJ1-6): GAGVSQSPSNKVTEKGKDVELRCDPISGHTALYWYRQSLGQGLEFLIYFQGNSAPDKSGLPSDRFSAERTGGSVSTLTIQRTQQEDSAVYLCASARDGGSNSPLHFGNGTRLTVT.

This rearrangement joins TRBV24-1 to TRBJ2-7; D unclear. Trimming shortened V by 0 bases and J by 11 bases, and 13 bases separated the two germline ends. The length of the CDR3 is 13 residues. Germline V gives CDR1 KGHDR, CDR2 SFDVKD. The DNA of the CDR3 is TGTGCCACCAGTGATTTGTGCCCCCGCCCGGAGTACTTC. Its protein is CATSDLCPRPEYF.

The J gene is TRBJ2-7, the V gene TRBV2, with a tentative D call TRBD1 (6 bases). CDR3 length equals 15 residues. The V end lost 8 bases, the J end lost 4 bases, and 21 bases lay between the germline ends. The germline CDR1 and CDR2 sequences are SNHLY and FYNNEI. CDR3 loop: CASLHKGDTYYEQYV. The CDR3 bases are TGTGCCAGCCTCCACAAGGGGGACACCTATTACGAGCAGTACGTC.

The genes are TRBV6-5 and TRBJ1-3; D is ambiguous. Trimming removed 8 bases from V and 0 bases from J, with 8 bases in between. Germline lookup yields CDR1 MNHEY and CDR2 SVGAGI. The CDR3 is 13 amino acids. The CDR3 sequence is CASQVVSGNTIYF. The CDR3 DNA reads as TGTGCCAGCCAGGTTGTCTCTGGAAACACCATATATTTT.

The chain has TRBV4-2 and TRBJ1-5, with a tentative D call TRBD1 (6 bases). V dropped 0 bases and J dropped 5 bases, with 11 bases sitting between them. This CDR3 is 15 amino acids long. Germline values: CDR1 LGHNA, CDR2 YNFKEQ. The CDR3 nucleotides read TGTGCCAGCAGCCAAGAGGACAGTACCGATCAGCCCCAGCATTTT. Translation: CASSQEDSTDQPQHF.

The chain uses TRBV4-3 and TRBJ2-2; no definite D call. Germline V gives CDR1 LGHNA, CDR2 YSLEER. The CDR3 totals 14 residues. The V and J ends lost 1 base and 4 bases respectively, with 7 bases between them. The CDR3 loop is CASSQVRGTGELFF. As DNA, the CDR3 is TGCGCCAGCAGCCAAGTTCGCGGCACCGGGGAGCTGTTTTTT.

This chain connects TRBV9 to TRBJ2-3, with TRBD2 matching 8 bases. Looked up from germline, CDR1 is SGDLS and CDR2 is YYNGEE. The CDR3 totals 17 residues. The V segment lost 0 bases and the J segment 2 bases; nucleotides outside the gene matches: 8. CDR3 DNA: TGTGCCAGCAGCGTAGCTGGTAGCGGGGCAATCACAGATACGCAGTATTTT. Amino acid sequence: CASSVAGSGAITDTQYF. Together with reference TRBV9 and TRBJ2-3, the CDR3 gives the full variable domain: DSGVTQTPKHLITATGQRVTLRCSPRSGDLSVYWYQQSLDQGLQFLIQYYNGEERAKGNILERFSAQQFPDLHSELNLSSLELGDSALYFCASSVAGSGAITDTQYFGPGTRLTVL.